These 9 T cell receptor beta chains share one sample of origin, sequenced in a study of cytotoxic CD8 clonotypes in ibrutinib-treated CLL. Profiling relied on immunoSEQ multiplex PCR, and the TCRdb table lists in-frame clones only, not all of them. The top ten hold about 3.3% of the sample, which has around 130,000 clones, 84% seen once. The sequencing here drew on PBMCs, taken after 24 months of ibrutinib treatment. The origin of the receptors is a human donor with chronic lymphocytic leukemia.

The V and J genes are TRBV19 and TRBJ1-1, with 10 bases fitting TRBD1. V shed 2 bases, J shed 0 bases, and the junction held 12 bases outside the gene matches. Germline-derived CDR1 and CDR2 are LNHDA and SQIVND (reference sequence). The CDR3 runs 19 residues. Here the CDR3 reads CASSISRTGGSRMNTEAFF. The CDR3 DNA reads as TGTGCCAGTAGTATATCGCGGACAGGGGGGTCACGAATGAACACTGAAGCTTTCTTT.

The J gene is TRBJ2-1, the V gene TRBV27; perhaps TRBD2 as D (6 bases). From germline, CDR1 is MNHEY and CDR2 SMNVEV (reference sequence). The CDR3 runs to 14 residues. Trimming pared 5 bases from V and 7 bases from J, leaving 15 bases between. CDR3 sequence reads: CASSPAGYRNEQFF. CDR3 sequence (DNA): TGTGCCAGCAGTCCCGCGGGGTATCGGAATGAGCAGTTCTTC.

V gene TRBV15 combines with J gene TRBJ2-7; unclear D gene. The germline V gene has CDR1 LNHNV and CDR2 YYDKDF (reference sequence). The CDR3 covers 12 residues. Deletions cut 1 base from V and 6 bases from J, with 7 bases between. CDR3 loop: CATSRGFGEQYF. The CDR3 DNA reads as TGTGCCACCAGCAGAGGTTTTGGCGAGCAGTACTTC.

The chain combines TRBV18 with TRBJ1-6, with unresolved D. The germline CDR1 and CDR2 sequences are KGHSH and LQKENI. V shed 2 bases and J shed 5 bases, with 16 bases lying between them. The CDR3 sequence is 17 residues long. The CDR3 loop is CASSPTVAIRHNSPLHF. The CDR3 DNA reads as TGTGCCAGCTCACCAACAGTGGCAATCCGTCATAATTCACCCCTCCACTTT. Looking up the rest from reference TRBV18 and TRBJ1-6 gives the full variable domain: NAGVMQNPRHLVRRRGQEARLRCSPMKGHSHVYWYRQLPEEGLKFMVYLQKENIIDESGMPKERFSAEFPKEGPSILRIQQVVRGDSAAYFCASSPTVAIRHNSPLHFGNGTRLTVT.

This chain connects TRBV5-1 to TRBJ1-1; D is unresolved. V gave up 1 base and J gave up 1 base, with 11 bases separating them. The CDR3 sequence is 15 residues long. CDR1 SGHRS and CDR2 YFSETQ come from the germline V gene. This chain's CDR3 is CASSLMGSGNTEAFF. In nucleotides, the CDR3 is TGCGCCAGCAGCTTGATGGGGAGTGGGAACACTGAAGCTTTCTTT.

The V gene is TRBV27, the J gene TRBJ2-1, with D perhaps matching TRBD1 or TRBD2 (7 bases each). Trimming cost V 5 bases and J 3 bases, with 14 bases left between them. Per germline, CDR1 MNHEY and CDR2 SMNVEV (reference sequence). CDR3 length: 15 residues. For the CDR3, the DNA is TGTGCCAGCAGTGTCAGGGGGGGAGACTACAATGAGCAGTTCTTC. Translated, it gives CASSVRGGDYNEQFF.

The chain uses TRBV6-1 and TRBJ2-5; D remains ambiguous. The CDR3 is 15 amino acids. The V and J ends lost 1 base and 4 bases respectively, with 13 bases between them. Looked up from germline, CDR1 is MNHNS and CDR2 is SASEGT. The CDR3 here is CASSEGPLRLETQYF. In nucleotides, the CDR3 is TGTGCCAGCAGTGAAGGACCTTTGAGGTTAGAGACCCAGTACTTC.

The rearrangement joins TRBV18 to TRBJ2-2; either TRBD1 or TRBD2 may fit D (5 bases each). This CDR3 has 14 residues. Germline CDR1 is KGHSH and CDR2 is LQKENI. Trimming pared 0 bases from V and 13 bases from J, leaving 15 bases between. CDR3 sequence: CASSPPSVGGRLFF. DNA for the CDR3: TGTGCCAGCTCACCACCGTCAGTTGGGGGAAGGCTGTTTTTT.

The rearrangement links TRBV30 to TRBJ1-4; possibly TRBD1 for D (6 bases). Per germline, CDR1 GTSNPN and CDR2 SVGIG (reference sequence). The CDR3 runs to 15 residues. With 0 bases removed from V and 7 bases from J, the gap between germline ends came to 15 bases. The CDR3 is CAWSVPQGSGEKLFF. As DNA, the CDR3 is TGTGCCTGGAGTGTACCGCAGGGGAGTGGTGAAAAACTGTTTTTT.